This T cell receptor beta chain derives from a study of blood T cell repertoires in COVID-19. For the study at large: Acute-phase and convalescent COVID-19 samples originated in the United States, Italy and Spain. Sample material is recorded as cDNA or gDNA derived from T cells, B-cell-depleted T cells, or PBMCs.

Original processing methods: Reference gene primers were amplified, and this amplification served to estimate nucleated cell counts. Only in-frame clones appear in the TCRdb table, and some are missing; sequencing was by immunoSEQ multiplex PCR. The V and J calls and the clone size are those of that table, but D and trimming were determined from the DNA. The sample records approximately 150,000 clones, roughly 89% being singletons. This clone has just a few counts. The CDR3 is 12 amino acids. The V gene's germline CDR1 is SNHLY and CDR2 FYNNEI. V lost 7 bases, J lost 4 bases, and 9 bases lay in between.

The clonotype comes from a woman between 55 and 75 years old who had recovered from COVID-19. The material sequenced was peripheral blood. The chain is built from TRBV2 and TRBJ2-3; tentative D call: TRBD2 (6 bases). CDR3 in amino acids: CASKGEADTQYF. DNA of the CDR3: TGTGCCAGCAAAGGGGAGGCAGATACGCAGTATTTT.